The rows below give T cell receptor beta chains drawn from one sample of a study of blood T cell repertoires in COVID-19. Clones were read by immunoSEQ multiplex PCR, and TCRdb kept only the in-frame ones, dropping some. Among about 300,000 clones listed, just over 85% were seen once. Sequenced sample: PBMCs or T cells enriched from blood (not recorded which). The receptors stem from a man under 40 who had recovered from COVID-19. Each CDR3 is given with its conserved first and last residue. D genes are given only for firm matches. Clone size is shown for a subset of rows, as once, few, many or a class of expanded clone.

d_call	v_call	clone_size	j_call	cdr3_nt	cdr3_aa
TRBD2	TRBV4-2	once	TRBJ2-7	TGTGCCAGCAGCCAAGATGGGACTAGCGGGAGAAAGCCCTACGAGCAGTACTTC	CASSQDGTSGRKPYEQYF
TRBD2	TRBV5-1	few	TRBJ2-1	TGCGCCAGCAGCCGGGCGACTAGCGCCGGATTAGATGAGCAGTTCTTC	CASSRATSAGLDEQFF
NA	TRBV7-8	NA	TRBJ1-2	TGTGCCAGCAGCCCGCGACTTGGAGCTAACTATGGCTACACCTTC	CASSPRLGANYGYTF
TRBD1	TRBV9	NA	TRBJ1-2	TGTGCCAGCAGCGTAGGTGGGACAGGGGTCCCCTATGGCTACACCTTC	CASSVGGTGVPYGYTF
NA	TRBV7-9	NA	TRBJ2-7	TGTGCCAGCAGCTTAGAGGTAGAGGGGGTTTACGAGCAGTACTTC	CASSLEVEGVYEQYF
NA	TRBV11-1	NA	TRBJ2-5	TGTGCCAGCAGCTTTGGGGCGGGGGAGACCCAGTACTTC	CASSFGAGETQYF
TRBD1	TRBV18	NA	TRBJ2-1	TGTGCCAGCTCACGGGACAGCTCCTACAATGAGCAGTTCTTC	CASSRDSSYNEQFF
NA	TRBV19	NA	TRBJ1-6	TGTGCCAGTAGTCGGACAAGAAATTCACCCCTCCACTTT	CASSRTRNSPLHF
NA	TRBV6-5	few	TRBJ1-3	TGTGCCAGCAGCTCCCTTAGATTCAAAGGGGACACCATATATTTT	CASSSLRFKGDTIYF
NA	TRBV29-1	NA	TRBJ1-1	TGCAGCGCCGGCGGGAGATTGGGCACTGAAGCTTTCTTT	CSAGGRLGTEAFF
TRBD1	TRBV28	NA	TRBJ1-3	TGTGCCAGCAGTCGACAGGGGGGAAACACCATATATTTT	CASSRQGGNTIYF
NA	TRBV18	NA	TRBJ2-3	TGTGCCAGCTCACCAGTCCAGGGGTACACAGATACGCAGTATTTT	CASSPVQGYTDTQYF